This TCR beta chain was recovered during a study of blood T cell repertoires in COVID-19 (dated by TCRdb to the early 2020s). Turning to the overall study: Samples covering the acute and convalescent phases of COVID-19 were provided by collaborators in the United States, Italy and Spain. The repertoires were released in a freely available public database meant as a resource for research on the immune response to SARS-CoV-2. Subjects who had been exposed to COVID-19, were actively infected with it, or had recovered from it provided the deeply sampled blood TCRbeta repertoires that made up the dataset. A de-identified subject ID, COVID-19 status, age in years and sex were almost always included in the sample metadata. Where available, HLA class I and class II types were taken from metadata supplied by the sample provider and were not determined by assay-based typing. Samples came from the ongoing ImmuneRACE study (first 160 participants) plus 1,254 subjects from 6 global collaborators. The material from the prospective study consisted of cDNA or gDNA derived from T cells, B-cell-depleted T cells, or PBMCs. What the authors observed across the whole study: How much clinical and demographic metadata was included differed by source and by participant, and the metadata was provided uncurated.

V and J lose 5 bases and 7 bases, and a span of 9 bases separates them. CDR1 LGHNT and CDR2 FRNRAP are derived from the germline V gene. The CDR3 runs 12 residues from the cysteine to the phenylalanine. Of the read, only the CDR3 DNA is kept; its 36 bases are in frame from base 1. TCRbeta CDR3 regions were amplified from genomic DNA using the immunoSEQ Assay, a bias-controlled multiplex PCR. As for the authors' bioinformatics: Within the assay, amplification of reference gene primers was used to estimate how many nucleated cells each sample contained. To quantify the absolute abundance of each unique TCRbeta CDR3 rearrangement, sequence reads were collapsed and filtered. For each sample, productive Simpson clonality was calculated by taking the square root of Simpson's diversity index across productive rearrangements. Held by TCRdb, this immuneACCESS table contains in-frame sequences only and omits some clones. Under half of the omission traces to an unresolved V gene where checked; the cause of the rest is unknown. V and J calls and clone size are as listed in that table; D and trimming were resolved from the DNA. The sample yields a few hundred thousand clones; over 80% were counted once. Of the sample, 5% to 5.5% is held by the ten largest clones.

Participants in the prospective study were enrolled through a virtual design, were aged about 18 to 90 years, and lived in roughly 26 United States geographic areas. Cohort assignment in the prospective study relied on participant-reported clinical history from a screening survey and a study questionnaire. Recovered participants in ImmuneRACE Cohort 3 were defined as having two consecutive negative NP/OP PCR tests, clearance from a healthcare professional, or resolution of symptoms. In the prospective study, whole blood, serum and a nasopharyngeal or oropharyngeal swab were collected from each participant by mobile phlebotomists. Participants in the prospective study had the option to provide additional blood draws and questionnaires over an approximately 2-month period. Prospective study blood samples were shipped either frozen or at room temperature before DNA extraction. This clone was seen once. Its antigen is not yet known. Base qualities are not at hand, and no much larger clone is one base apart.

The source material was PBMCs or T cells enriched from blood (not recorded which). The sequence was obtained from a woman between 45 and 60 years old who had recovered from COVID-19. The chain is encoded by TRBV12-5 joined to TRBJ2-1; TRBD1 could be the D gene, as 6 bases match. The CDR3 protein is CASGLQGNEQFF. The nucleotides read TGTGCTAGTGGTCTCCAGGGGAATGAGCAGTTCTTC.